This T cell receptor beta chain was recovered during a study of high-grade serous ovarian cancer treatment subgroups. General observations from the study: Only CDR3 was analyzed; CDR1 and CDR2 were not. Repertoire similarity ranged roughly 0.1 to 0.85 between tumors of one patient. These tumor repertoires lack spatial information from bulk sequencing.

Tumor samples were obtained before definitive surgery or chemotherapy. A note on this clone: Its antigen is unknown.

V was pared by 0 bases and J by 1 base, with 7 bases between. Germline loops: CDR1 SGHNT, CDR2 YYREEE (reference sequence). The CDR3 is 14 residues long. The method was immunoSEQ multiplex PCR; TCRdb's version includes in-frame clones alone and lacks a portion of them. The sample lists over a thousand clones; roughly 73% were seen once. The receptor was isolated from a human donor with high-grade serous ovarian cancer. V gene TRBV5-4 combines with J gene TRBJ2-5; D is undetermined. The sample taken for sequencing was tumor tissue. The CDR3 nucleotides are TGTGCCAGCAGCTTGGGGTTCGGCCAAGAGACCCAGTACTTC. Translating it yields CASSLGFGQETQYF.